What follows are 8 T cell receptor beta chains derived from one specimen sequenced in a study of CD8 T cells in ankylosing spondylitis. TCRdb used MiXCR to reprocess the 5' RACE reads, holding one entry per CDR3 protein. The repertoire holds tens of thousands of distinct CDR3 sequences, with less than 40% as singletons. Sequencing input: synovial fluid, either unsorted or a sorted T cell fraction (not recorded which). Receptors originate from a male donor with ankylosing spondylitis.

The V gene is TRBV2, the J gene TRBJ2-7; 7 bases are shared with TRBD1. CDR3 length: 13 residues. Germline CDR1 is SNHLY and CDR2 is FYNNEI. V was clipped by 8 bases and J by 2 bases; unmatched bases: 6. CDR3 sequence reads: CASGTGVPYEQYV. The CDR3, as DNA: TGTGCCAGCGGTACAGGGGTGCCCTACGAGCAGTACGTC.

This chain links TRBV2 with TRBJ2-7; D gene uncertain. V was pared by 7 bases and J by 0 bases, with 10 bases between. Germline V gene sequence: CDR1 SNHLY, CDR2 FYNNEI. This CDR3 has 13 residues. The DNA of the CDR3 is TGTGCCAGCACCTTTGGTTACTCCTACGAGCAGTACGTC. This gives the protein CASTFGYSYEQYV.

Judged by abundance, this clonotype is medium-sized. The chain joins TRBV3-1 to TRBJ1-2; D call uncertain. CDR1 and CDR2 from the germline V gene are LGHDT and YNNKEL (reference sequence). Between the trimmed V and J ends, which lost 0 bases and 3 bases, there was a span of 11 bases. CDR3 length equals 15 residues. CDR3 in amino acids: CASSQDLTGDYGYTF. CDR3 sequence (DNA): TGTGCCAGCAGCCAAGATCTTACCGGGGACTATGGCTACACCTTC. The whole variable domain, remainder taken from reference TRBV3-1 and TRBJ1-2, is DTAVSQTPKYLVTQMGNDKSIKCEQNLGHDTMYWYKQDSKKFLKIMFSYNNKELIINETVPNRFSPKSPDKAHLNLHINSLELGDSAVYFCASSQDLTGDYGYTFGSGTRLTVV.

This chain joins TRBV5-6 and TRBJ2-1; TRBD2 might be the D (5 bases). The CDR3 extends over 13 amino acids. V was shortened by 7 bases and J by 2 bases, with 10 bases between the two germline ends. Germline-derived CDR1 and CDR2 are SGHDT and YYEEEE. The CDR3 loop is CASRENTYNEQFF. The CDR3 coding sequence is TGTGCCAGCCGGGAAAACACCTACAATGAGCAGTTCTTC.

This clonotype was counted only a few times. CDR3 sequence (DNA): TGTGCCAGCATGAGTAGCCACCGAATATACAATGAGCAGTTCTTC. The encoded protein is CASMSSHRIYNEQFF. The chain links TRBV12-3 or TRBV12-4 to TRBJ2-1; D is uncertain. Between the trimmed V and J ends, which lost 7 bases and 4 bases, there was a span of 17 bases. The CDR3 is made up of 15 amino acids.

This clonotype was seen a few times. The chain couples TRBV7-9 to TRBJ2-1; no definite D call. The V gene's germline CDR1 is SEHNR and CDR2 FQNEAQ (reference sequence). The V end was cut by 7 bases, the J end by 0 bases, with 13 bases between. The CDR3 totals 15 residues. The CDR3 sequence: CASTTDHSSYNEQFF. The CDR3 DNA is TGTGCCAGCACTACGGACCATAGCTCCTACAATGAGCAGTTCTTC.

This clonotype was counted a few times. The chain uses TRBV5-6 and TRBJ1-1, with D perhaps matching TRBD1 (6 bases). The germline V and J ends were trimmed by 2 bases and 3 bases, with 14 bases remaining between them. The length of the CDR3 is 15 residues. Germline V gives CDR1 SGHDT, CDR2 YYEEEE. The CDR3 spells CASSFWGGADTEAFF. The CDR3 nucleotides are TGTGCCAGCAGCTTCTGGGGGGGCGCGGACACTGAAGCTTTCTTT.

The chain has TRBV29-1 and TRBJ2-1, with a tentative D call TRBD2 (5 bases). Germline lookup yields CDR1 SQVTM and CDR2 ANQGSEA. CDR3 length equals 16 residues. Trimming took off 0 bases at V and 0 bases at J, with 12 bases between the two ends. This CDR3 reads CSVEDPERSSYNEQFF. The DNA for the CDR3 is TGCAGCGTTGAAGATCCCGAGCGGAGCTCCTACAATGAGCAGTTCTTC.